Listed below are T cell receptor beta chains from one sample, sequenced in a study of response to subunit inactivated influenza vaccine. TCRdb processed the RT-PCR reads anew with MiXCR; each CDR3 protein has one entry. The table has 500,000 to 600,000 distinct CDR3 sequences, 13% seen once. The source material was PBMCs from blood, sampled 45 days after vaccination. The receptors shown here come from a man aged 50 to 60 who received an inactivated influenza vaccine. The CDR3 runs from the conserved cysteine through the conserved F or W. A D gene is named only where the DNA matches it firmly. Clone size is not always given. Where it is, it says once, few, many or a class for expanded clones.

j_call: TRBJ2-7; v_call: TRBV15; d_call: NA; clone_size: NA; cdr3_length: 14; cdr3_aa: CATSRAMTNYEQYF; cdr3_nt: TGTGCCACCAGCAGGGCTATGACTAACTACGAGCAGTACTTC
j_call: TRBJ2-3; v_call: TRBV10-3; d_call: TRBD2; clone_size: few; cdr3_length: 19; cdr3_aa: CAISGEGAGDLHSTDTQYF; cdr3_nt: TGTGCCATCAGTGGGGAGGGAGCGGGAGACCTCCATAGCACAGATACGCAGTATTTT
j_call: TRBJ2-7; v_call: TRBV28; d_call: TRBD1; clone_size: NA; cdr3_length: 12; cdr3_aa: CASTQGDYEQYF; cdr3_nt: TGTGCCAGCACCCAGGGGGACTACGAGCAGTACTTC
j_call: TRBJ1-5; v_call: TRBV24-1; d_call: NA; clone_size: NA; cdr3_length: 14; cdr3_aa: CATSSGALNQPQHF; cdr3_nt: TGTGCCACCAGTTCGGGGGCCCTTAATCAGCCCCAGCATTTT
j_call: TRBJ2-1; v_call: TRBV9; d_call: NA; clone_size: many; cdr3_length: 15; cdr3_aa: CASSVDLGWNNEQFF; cdr3_nt: TGTGCCAGCAGCGTAGATCTGGGATGGAACAATGAGCAGTTCTTC
j_call: TRBJ2-3; v_call: TRBV5-6; d_call: NA; clone_size: NA; cdr3_length: 14; cdr3_aa: CASSLAEGPHTQYF; cdr3_nt: TGTGCCAGCAGCTTGGCCGAGGGACCGCATACGCAGTATTTT
j_call: TRBJ2-1; v_call: TRBV5-1; d_call: NA; clone_size: few; cdr3_length: 16; cdr3_aa: CASSLVSPPSYNEQFF; cdr3_nt: TGCGCCAGCAGCTTGGTCTCCCCCCCTTCCTACAATGAGCAGTTCTTC
j_call: TRBJ2-1; v_call: TRBV10-2; d_call: NA; clone_size: NA; cdr3_length: 16; cdr3_aa: CASSESVVGTYNEQFF; cdr3_nt: TGCGCCAGCAGTGAGTCAGTAGTGGGTACCTACAATGAGCAGTTCTTC
j_call: TRBJ2-7; v_call: TRBV7-2; d_call: TRBD2; clone_size: NA; cdr3_length: 16; cdr3_aa: CASSLRTSGRAYEQYF; cdr3_nt: TGTGCCAGCAGCCTGCGGACTAGCGGGAGAGCCTACGAGCAGTACTTC
j_call: TRBJ1-1; v_call: TRBV7-2; d_call: TRBD1; clone_size: NA; cdr3_length: 14; cdr3_aa: CASSPRQGRTEAFF; cdr3_nt: TGTGCCAGCAGCCCCCGACAGGGTCGCACTGAAGCTTTCTTT